Listed below are T cell receptor beta chains from one sample, sequenced in a study of T cell responses to AZD1222 COVID-19 vaccine. The assay was immunoSEQ multiplex PCR, and TCRdb's table has in-frame clones only and misses some. Of 130,000 to 150,000 clones listed, around nine tenths are singletons. Sequencing used peripheral blood, obtained on day 0 of MenACWY control vaccination. The source of these receptors is an adult in good health. CDR3s leave out the opening cysteine and the closing phenylalanine or tryptophan. Fields, in order: clone size, V gene, D gene, J gene, CDR3 protein. A D gene is named only where the DNA matches it firmly. Size values are once, few and many counts, or a class for expanded clones, and some rows have none.

.	TRBV10-2	.	TRBJ2-7	ASTGMYEQY
few	TRBV6-5	.	TRBJ2-3	ATLSDTDTQY
few	TRBV4-1	.	TRBJ2-2	ASSQVGGDGELF
.	TRBV5-1	.	TRBJ2-2	ASSLGTVIDTGELF
.	TRBV30	.	TRBJ1-1	AWNMNTEAF
.	TRBV5-1	TRBD2	TRBJ2-7	ASSFARGGIYEQY
.	TRBV9	TRBD1	TRBJ1-4	ASRPTGAQREKLF
.	TRBV7-2	.	TRBJ2-5	ASSLWTGEETQY
once	TRBV20-1	.	TRBJ2-5	SATRETQY
.	TRBV27	TRBD1	TRBJ1-6	ASSSSGTGVSPLH
.	TRBV29-1	.	TRBJ1-5	SAGQARDQPQH
.	TRBV9	TRBD1	TRBJ2-7	ASSVGNRGTYEQY
.	TRBV6-6	.	TRBJ1-1	ASSHPVGARDTEAF
.	TRBV29-1	TRBD2	TRBJ2-3	SVELRGASTDTQY
.	TRBV6-5	TRBD1	TRBJ2-7	ASSSETGTYEQY
.	TRBV2	.	TRBJ1-6	ASSLGVGSPLH
.	TRBV27	TRBD1	TRBJ2-1	ASSLGTGGNEQF
once	TRBV2	.	TRBJ2-5	ASEQGGGETQY
.	TRBV6-1	TRBD1	TRBJ2-2	ASSVRPVGQGNTGELF
.	TRBV2	.	TRBJ2-7	ASSVGQWAYEQY